What follows are 25 T cell receptor beta chains derived from one specimen sequenced in a study of blood T cell repertoires in COVID-19. Assay: immunoSEQ multiplex PCR; the TCRdb copy retains only in-frame clones and omits some. There are 180,000 or so clones in the sample; 80% to 90% occur only once, and around 2.6% lies in the top ten. The sequenced sample consisted of peripheral blood. Every receptor here comes from a middle-aged man with active or convalescent COVID-19.

This chain connects TRBV19 to TRBJ1-6; D is unresolved. The CDR3 loop spans 16 amino acids. Trimming cost V 2 bases and J 7 bases, with 15 bases left between them. The germline CDR1 and CDR2 sequences are LNHDA and SQIVND (reference sequence). The CDR3 reads CASSIRLGDTNSPLHF. In nucleotides, the CDR3 is TGTGCCAGTAGTATACGGCTCGGGGATACCAATTCACCCCTCCACTTT.

V and J are TRBV7-9 and TRBJ1-3; 9 nucleotides line up with TRBD1. This CDR3 spans 14 amino acids. Germline V lookup: CDR1 SEHNR, CDR2 FQNEAQ (reference sequence). The trim removed 8 bases at V and 4 bases at J, leaving 6 bases unmatched. The CDR3 DNA reads as TGTGCCAGCGGGACAGGGCCTCGGGGAAACACCATATATTTT. As protein: CASGTGPRGNTIYF.

The chain uses TRBV5-6 and TRBJ2-7, with a tentative D call TRBD1 (5 bases). The CDR3 contains 15 residues. V was clipped by 3 bases and J by 0 bases, with 13 bases between them. CDR1 and CDR2 (germline): SGHDT, YYEEEE. CDR3 residues: CASSSTGQYSYEQYF. CDR3 coding DNA: TGTGCCAGCAGCTCCACTGGACAATACTCCTACGAGCAGTACTTC.

The chain is built from TRBV6-5 and TRBJ2-1; D not certain. Trimming removed 4 bases at V and 5 bases at J, with 6 bases between. The CDR3 is 12 amino acids. CDR1 and CDR2 (germline): MNHEY, SVGAGI. The DNA for the CDR3 is TGTGCCAGCAGTTCCCAGAACAATGAGCAGTTCTTC. Protein sequence: CASSSQNNEQFF.

The genes are TRBV7-9 and TRBJ1-2; the D gene is possibly TRBD1 (5 bases). The CDR3 has 15 residues. V was cut by 5 bases and J by 2 bases, with 15 bases left in between. Germline CDR1 SEHNR, CDR2 FQNEAQ (reference sequence). In DNA form, the CDR3 reads TGTGCCAGCAGCGACCGGGACCGGGGGAACTATGGCTACACCTTC. Protein: CASSDRDRGNYGYTF.

This clone was seen more than once but under ten times. The chain carries TRBV2 and TRBJ2-7; 11 bases match TRBD1. CDR1 is SNHLY, CDR2 FYNNEI, per germline. J lost 1 base, V lost 7 bases, and 3 bases had no gene match. The CDR3 has 14 residues. The CDR3 sequence: CASTRDRGSYEQYF. CDR3 sequence (DNA): TGTGCCAGCACCAGGGACAGGGGGTCCTACGAGCAGTACTTC.

The chain has TRBV5-1 and TRBJ2-3, with 8 bases aligning to TRBD1. V lost 0 bases to trimming and J lost 5 bases; unmatched junction nucleotides: 5. This CDR3 region has 15 residues. Germline V gene sequence: CDR1 SGHRS, CDR2 YFSETQ. CDR3 protein: CASSLDRGFLDTQYF. The CDR3 DNA is TGCGCCAGCAGCTTGGACAGGGGGTTTTTAGATACGCAGTATTTT.

The chain uses TRBV19 and TRBJ2-3, with D perhaps matching TRBD2 (7 bases). The CDR3 loop spans 18 amino acids. The germline V and J ends were trimmed by 6 bases and 5 bases, with 27 bases remaining between them. Germline-derived CDR1 and CDR2 are LNHDA and SQIVND (reference sequence). CDR3 region: CASSPGWRGRHKEDTQYF. As DNA, the CDR3 is TGTGCCAGTAGCCCAGGGTGGCGGGGGCGTCATAAGGAAGATACGCAGTATTTT.

The chain is built from TRBV11-1 and TRBJ1-1, with 8 bases fitting TRBD1. V was pared by 6 bases and J by 4 bases, with 7 bases of the junction left unmatched. Germline V lookup: CDR1 SGHAT, CDR2 FQDESV (reference sequence). The CDR3 loop spans 14 amino acids. The CDR3 spells CASSPPGQVTEAFF. Written as DNA, the CDR3 is TGTGCCAGCAGTCCTCCGGGACAGGTCACTGAAGCTTTCTTT.

The gene calls are TRBV15 and TRBJ1-5; 7 positions agree with TRBD1. The CDR3 has 16 amino acids. V dropped 0 bases and J dropped 4; count of bases not matched to a gene: 6. Germline assignment: CDR1 LNHNV and CDR2 YYDKDF (reference sequence). CDR3 loop: CATSRDLQGFNQPQHF. CDR3 coding DNA: TGTGCCACCAGCAGAGATCTACAGGGGTTTAATCAGCCCCAGCATTTT.

The V gene is TRBV11-2, the J gene TRBJ1-4; D ambiguous. The germline gives CDR1 SGHAT, CDR2 FQNNGV. Trimming shortened V by 1 base and J by 4 bases, and 4 bases separated the two germline ends. This CDR3 has 13 residues. Written as DNA, the CDR3 is TGTGCCAGCAGCTTAGGTCGTAATGAAAAACTGTTTTTT. This encodes CASSLGRNEKLFF.

The chain employs TRBV7-9 and TRBJ1-6, with D maybe TRBD1 (6 bases). In germline, CDR1 is SEHNR, CDR2 FQNEAQ (reference sequence). Trimming took 3 bases from V and 2 from J, leaving 8 bases between them. The CDR3 loop spans 15 amino acids. The CDR3 nucleotides read TGTGCCAGCAGCTTGCAGGGGCCCTATAATTCACCCCTCCACTTT. It is translated as CASSLQGPYNSPLHF.

The chain links TRBV30 to TRBJ1-2; 8 bases are a match to TRBD1. The CDR3 is 15 amino acids. Germline-derived CDR1 and CDR2 are GTSNPN and SVGIG (reference sequence). Trimming removed 3 bases from V and 2 bases from J; junction bases left unmatched: 8. The CDR3 sequence is CAWRSSGGANYGYTF. The CDR3 DNA reads as TGTGCCTGGAGGAGTTCAGGGGGCGCGAACTATGGCTACACCTTC.

The chain is built from TRBV15 and TRBJ2-7; a weak D match, TRBD1 (5 bases). The germline V and J ends were trimmed by 3 bases and 2 bases, with 11 bases remaining between them. The germline gives CDR1 LNHNV, CDR2 YYDKDF (reference sequence). The CDR3 is 14 residues long. CDR3 region: CATSRTDTTYEQYF. The DNA of the CDR3 is TGTGCCACCAGCAGGACGGACACAACCTACGAGCAGTACTTC.

The V and J genes are TRBV4-1 and TRBJ1-3, with 9 bases aligning to TRBD1. V dropped 10 bases and J dropped 3; count of bases not matched to a gene: 19. CDR1 MGHRA and CDR2 YSYEKL come from the germline V gene. CDR3 size: 18 residues. CDR3 loop: CAITPVWEQGAGGNTIYF. The CDR3 bases are TGCGCCATCACCCCCGTGTGGGAACAGGGGGCTGGTGGAAACACCATATATTTT.

This clone was counted a single time. V usage is TRBV9 and J usage is TRBJ2-2, with a tentative D call TRBD1 (6 bases). Germline V CDR1 and CDR2: SGDLS, YYNGEE. The CDR3 sequence is 15 residues long. V gave up 4 bases and J gave up 4 bases, with 14 bases separating them. In DNA form, the CDR3 reads TGTGCCAGCAGCCCCCAGACAGGCCCCACCGGGGAGCTGTTTTTT. Translated, it gives CASSPQTGPTGELFF.

The gene calls are TRBV7-8 and TRBJ2-7; possible D gene TRBD2, 5 bases. Trimming shortened V by 1 base and J by 4 bases, and 8 bases separated the two germline ends. Germline loops: CDR1 SGHVS, CDR2 FQNEAQ. This CDR3 is 13 amino acids long. The CDR3 DNA follows: TGTGCCAGCAGCTTAGGGACGGGGTACGAGCAGTACTTC. It translates to CASSLGTGYEQYF.

The V call is TRBV24-1, the J call TRBJ2-1; D may be TRBD1 (6 bases). Germline V CDR1 and CDR2: KGHDR, SFDVKD. CDR3 length equals 13 residues. Trimming left V 0 bases short and J 7 bases short, with 6 bases between. For the CDR3, the DNA is TGTGCCACCAGTGATTTGAGGGGGAATGAGCAGTTCTTC. It translates to CATSDLRGNEQFF.

The chain recombines TRBV6-2 or TRBV6-3 with TRBJ2-5; D might be TRBD2 (5 bases). The CDR3 consists of 14 residues. The germline V gene encodes CDR1 MNHEY and CDR2 SVGEGT. Trimming pared 2 bases from V and 5 bases from J, leaving 12 bases between. The CDR3 DNA is TGTGCCAGCAGTTACATGGGAGAGCGGGAGACCCAGTACTTC. Translated: CASSYMGERETQYF.

The J gene is TRBJ2-1, the V gene TRBV7-9; 8 nucleotides agree with TRBD1. V gave up 4 bases and J gave up 4 bases; unmatched junction bases: 6. The germline V gene has CDR1 SEHNR and CDR2 FQNEAQ (reference sequence). The CDR3 runs to 15 residues. The CDR3 DNA is TGTGCCAGCAGCTCTCAGGGGGCGGGTTACAATGAGCAGTTCTTC. Protein sequence: CASSSQGAGYNEQFF.

The rearrangement uses TRBV19 and TRBJ1-3; the D is unclear. This CDR3 spans 19 amino acids. The V and J ends lost 7 bases and 4 bases respectively, with 29 bases between them. Germline values: CDR1 LNHDA, CDR2 SQIVND (reference sequence). CDR3 residues: CASTSLQITLRIPGNTIYF. The CDR3 nucleotides are TGTGCCAGTACCTCTTTACAGATTACTCTGAGAATTCCGGGAAACACCATATATTTT. The variable domain in full, completed from reference TRBV19 and TRBJ1-3, reads DGGITQSPKYLFRKEGQNVTLSCEQNLNHDAMYWYRQDPGQGLRLIYYSQIVNDFQKGDIAEGYSVSREKKESFPLTVTSAQKNPTAFYLCASTSLQITLRIPGNTIYFGEGSWLTVV.

CDR3 DNA sequence: TGCGCCAGCAGCTCCCGACCGGGACAGGGTAGAAGAGATACGCAGTATTTT. Translating gives CASSSRPGQGRRDTQYF. V and J are TRBV5-1 and TRBJ2-3; TRBD1 matches at 9 bases. Per the germline V gene, CDR1 is SGHRS and CDR2 is YFSETQ. With V trimmed by 3 bases and J by 5 bases, 13 bases remained unmatched. There are 17 residues in the CDR3.

This sequence joins TRBV14 and TRBJ2-1, with TRBD2 identical over 8 bases. With V trimmed by 3 bases and J by 7 bases, 8 bases remained unmatched. Germline CDR1 is SGHDN and CDR2 is FVKESK. The CDR3 extends over 15 amino acids. The CDR3 DNA follows: TGTGCCAGCAGCCATCTGGCCACGGGAGGGAATGAGCAGTTCTTC. Its translation: CASSHLATGGNEQFF.

This chain joins TRBV4-2 and TRBJ2-7; D might be TRBD2 (6 bases). The CDR3 runs to 13 residues. Trimming left V 0 bases short and J 3 bases short, with 6 bases between. Germline V gene sequence: CDR1 LGHNA, CDR2 YNFKEQ. The CDR3 DNA is TGTGCCAGCAGCCAAGACGGGGGCTACGAGCAGTACTTC. Its translation is CASSQDGGYEQYF.

J is TRBJ1-2 and V is TRBV3-1 (or the pseudogene TRBV3-2); possibly TRBD1 for D (5 bases). The V and J ends lost 0 bases and 8 bases respectively, with 10 bases between them. This CDR3 is 13 amino acids long. Looked up from germline, CDR1 is LGHDT and CDR2 is YNNKEL (reference sequence). CDR3 in DNA: TGTGCCAGCAGCCAAGAAGGGGCTCGCGGCTACACCTTC. Encoded protein: CASSQEGARGYTF.